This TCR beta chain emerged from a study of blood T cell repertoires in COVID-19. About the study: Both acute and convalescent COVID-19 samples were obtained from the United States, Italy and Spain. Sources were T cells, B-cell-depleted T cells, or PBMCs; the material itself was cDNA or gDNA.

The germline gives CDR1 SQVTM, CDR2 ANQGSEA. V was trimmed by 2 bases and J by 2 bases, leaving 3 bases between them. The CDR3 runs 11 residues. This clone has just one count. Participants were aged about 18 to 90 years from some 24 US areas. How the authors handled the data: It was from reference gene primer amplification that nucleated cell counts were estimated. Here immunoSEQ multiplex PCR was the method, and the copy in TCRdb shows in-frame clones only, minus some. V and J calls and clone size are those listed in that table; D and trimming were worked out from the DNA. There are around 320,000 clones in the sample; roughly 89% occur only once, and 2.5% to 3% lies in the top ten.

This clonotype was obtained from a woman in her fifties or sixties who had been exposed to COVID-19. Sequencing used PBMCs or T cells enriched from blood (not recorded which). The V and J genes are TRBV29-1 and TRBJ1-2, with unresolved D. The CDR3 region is CSVEQNYGYTF. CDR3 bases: TGCAGCGTTGAACAGAACTATGGCTACACCTTC.